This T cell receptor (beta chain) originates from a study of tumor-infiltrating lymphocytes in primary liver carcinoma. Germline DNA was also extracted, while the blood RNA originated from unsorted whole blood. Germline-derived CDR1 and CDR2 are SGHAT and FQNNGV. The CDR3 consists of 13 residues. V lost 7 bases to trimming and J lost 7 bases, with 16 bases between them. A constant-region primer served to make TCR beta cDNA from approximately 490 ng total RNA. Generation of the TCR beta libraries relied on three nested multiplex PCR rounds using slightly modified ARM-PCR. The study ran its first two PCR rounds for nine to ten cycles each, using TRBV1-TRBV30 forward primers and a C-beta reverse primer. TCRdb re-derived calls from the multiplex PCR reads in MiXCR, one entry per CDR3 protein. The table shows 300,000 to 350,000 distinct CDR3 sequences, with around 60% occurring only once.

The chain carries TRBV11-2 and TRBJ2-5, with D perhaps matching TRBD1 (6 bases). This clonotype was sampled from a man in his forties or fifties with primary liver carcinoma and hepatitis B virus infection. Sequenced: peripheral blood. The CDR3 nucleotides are TGTGCCAGCACCTTGGGGGACATGGGGACCCAGTACTTC. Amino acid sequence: CASTLGDMGTQYF. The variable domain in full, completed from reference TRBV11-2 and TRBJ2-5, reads EAGVAQSPRYKIIEKRQSVAFWCNPISGHATLYWYQQILGQGPKLLIQFQNNGVVDDSQLPKDRFSAERLKGVDSTLKIQPAKLEDSAVYLCASTLGDMGTQYFGPGTRLLVL.